This entry concerns a single T cell receptor (beta chain). This clone's antigen is unknown. No base quality values were provided; no much bigger clone lies one nucleotide off. This entry comes from a study of cytomegalovirus exposure and HLA in healthy donors (dated by TCRdb to 2017 to 2019). The study in broad terms: In an earlier analysis of several hundred of the donors, 250 to 300 Gb of sequence data and 90 million to 120 million unique TCR beta sequences from about 190 million T cells were reported. An early release covering 500 to 750 HLA-typed donors comprised about 300 gigabases of sequencing data and approximately 85 million unique TCR sequences. The genetic ancestry cluster associated with self-reported Caucasian donors included 80% to 90% of the approximately 400 genotyped donors. The study aimed to test whether cataloging public T cell receptors could reveal signatures of past pathogen exposure. The study used immunosequencing to profile the T cell repertoires of more than 650 subjects and linked those repertoires to cytomegalovirus serostatus. In addition to the first cohort of 666 subjects, a separate validation cohort of approximately 130 different subjects was used. To predict cytomegalovirus infection status, the study combined high-throughput TCR immunosequencing, statistical association of individual TCRs with disease status, and machine learning. A later analysis re-examined previously published TCR beta repertoires from roughly 650 donors and added high-resolution HLA genotyping to investigate patterns of TCR occurrence. Rather than using new phenotypic data, the later analysis identified candidate immune exposures from TCR beta sequences and from how often those sequences occurred across donors. To decide whether each TCR beta V gene segment behaved as functional or pseudogenic, an earlier analysis of approximately 590 of the donors relied on high-throughput TCR beta sequencing. Donor age, sex, ethnicity and CMV serostatus were collected together with the repertoire data. A later genetic analysis took genome-wide SNP genotypes for about 65% of the 666 donors and used that subset as a discovery cohort. All discovery cohort repertoires had been generated on a single sequencing platform. HLA typing covered class I and class II loci at four-digit resolution. The number of typed donors differed by locus: roughly 629-630 for A, B, C, DRB1 and DQB1; some 540 for DQA1; some 590 for DPA1; and 400 to 480 for DPB1. About five DR-DQ haplotypes were treated as single units for association and clustering because of strong linkage in the cohort. On average, roughly 250,000 unique TCR beta nucleotide sequences were sequenced per donor among some 420 genotyped donors of the cohort, with roughly 18% of those sequences being non-productive. What the authors observed across the whole study: A few of the identified cytomegalovirus-associated TCR beta chains were confirmed in vitro to be specific for cytomegalovirus antigens. In a later genetic analysis, fewer N-insertions in productive TCRs were reported among donors in an Asian-associated ancestry cluster than the roughly 640-donor mean. In the study, some 160 TCR beta chains were listed as associated with cytomegalovirus. Because counts were too low, some 17 rarely observed V segments, including chromosome 9 orphons, were left out of the earlier analysis of 587 of the donors. An earlier analysis of approximately 600 of the donors showed that most TCR beta V segments appeared in productive rearrangements either about 87% or about 30% of the time, which broadly matched IMGT annotations. Because the 87-base-pair reads could not distinguish some IMGT-functional V segments, including TRBV6-2 and TRBV6-3, those segments were excluded. A further reported finding was that TCR beta sequences accurately predicted the HLA-A and HLA-B alleles for most subjects in the first cohort. A later analysis reported that several top co-occurrence clusters appeared linked to parvovirus B19, influenza, CMV and Epstein-Barr virus. The only immune exposure information available for the cohort was CMV serostatus. A cluster of highly shared sequence variants was judged likely to be a technical artifact of the sequencing pipeline. According to a later analysis, most CMV-associated TCR beta chains appeared to be HLA-restricted, and the HLA associations seemed to be driven largely by CMV exposure. The classifier was reported to diagnose cytomegalovirus status with high specificity and sensitivity in both the original and validation cohorts. In this cohort, only TCR beta chains were sequenced, and detectable features were limited by the absence of alpha or paired-chain data. Linkage disequilibrium might explain the correlated functional status among segregating V segments, but an unknown experimental factor could not be ruled out. In a later analysis, HLA-associated TCR beta chains were found to be more clonally expanded and to have lower generation probabilities than equally common non-associated chains. Because HLA typing was unavailable for some donors at each locus, only the typed subset was used in association tests. An association between a missense DCLRE1C variant and V-gene and J-gene trimming of TCR beta chains was found in a later genetic analysis and replicated in an independent cohort. In a later analysis, TCR association rates were found to vary across HLA loci, with the most associated TCRs seen for DRB1 alleles and the fewest for HLA-C alleles. A later analysis associated 16,951 TCR beta sequences with specific HLA alleles at a false discovery rate of 0.05. Across donors, most TCR sequences were observed very rarely, whereas some public TCRs were present in many individuals. Strong co-occurrence of HLA alleles, especially DR and DQ, made assigning TCR associations to individual alleles difficult. Presence/absence analyses assumed roughly uniform sequencing depth across donors, an assumption that may not hold. The authors suggested that the approach could potentially be extended to other disease states and immunological phenotypes.

Library construction relied on the immunoSEQ multiplex PCR assay. For the multiplex PCR, a mixture combining 60 forward primers for TCR Vbeta segments and 13 reverse primers for TCR Jbeta segments was used. The CDR3 region of rearranged TCR beta genes was amplified from genomic DNA by a multiplex PCR assay. The amplified TCR beta libraries were sequenced on the Illumina HiSeq System as 87-base-pair reads. Processing in the source paper ran as follows. In a later analysis, about 80 million unique TCR beta chains were counted across the 500 to 700 repertoires, and around 10 million of these chains were shared by at least two donors. Raw reads were error-corrected and collapsed into unique sequences with a nearest-neighbor algorithm that merged closely related sequences to remove PCR and sequencing errors. CDR3 sequences were aligned to IMGT reference sequences to assign V, D and J gene segments. For a sequence to be retained, a match of at least six nucleotides was required to both a V gene segment and a J gene segment. A rearrangement counted as productive if the CDR3 had no stop codons and remained in frame with V and J, and every other rearrangement counted as non-productive. Following IMGT convention, CDR3 was defined as the stretch from the second conserved V-encoded cysteine to the conserved J-encoded phenylalanine. Sequences without an unambiguous match to a single V gene segment were excluded from the earlier analysis of a few hundred of the donors. In an earlier analysis of some 590 of the donors, a V segment was called functional when productive rearrangements were above 56.7%, and segregating when the standard deviation between donors exceeded 5%. A statistical classification framework was built for diagnosing cytomegalovirus status from the catalog of TCR beta chain sequences. A later analysis assigned V and J genes by comparing TCR nucleotide sequences with IMGT/GENE-DB human TR gene sequences. Using the TCRdist pipeline, a later analysis assigned CDR3 sequences along with most-parsimonious VDJ recombination scenarios. A later analysis defined each TCR beta chain by its CDR3 amino acid sequence plus V-gene family, and excluded reads lacking a unique V-gene family. As a way to deal with suspected cross-contamination and a sequencing artifact, a later analysis dropped under 600 nucleotide sequences that were highly shared and had low generation probability. In a later analysis, a clonal expansion index was calculated for each public chain from normalized within-repertoire ranks of inferred template counts. A later analysis computed generation probabilities with a VDJ recombination model fitted to out-of-frame rearrangements, and checked the results against IGoR. In a later analysis, hypergeometric tests were used to score TCR-TCR, TCR-HLA and TCR-CMV co-occurrence, with a repertoire-size bias correction applied to TCR pairs. To estimate false discovery rates, a later analysis permuted the HLA or CMV assignments 20 times. In a later analysis, co-occurring TCRs were grouped using DBSCAN, with TCRdist sequence similarity added in when clustering inside HLA-allele-positive subsets. Co-occurrence clustering excluded repertoires with fewer than 30,000 or more than 120,000 public chains, plus five with anomalous nucleotide sharing. Held by TCRdb, this immuneACCESS table contains in-frame sequences only and omits some clones. Under half of the omission traces to an unresolved V gene where checked; the cause of the rest is unknown. That table gives V, J and clone size, and the DNA gave D and trimming. The sample data list 110,000 or so clones, and 70% to 85% of these were observed just once. More than 9% of the sample rests with the top ten.

The CDR3 covers 14 residues, taking in both the cysteine and the phenylalanine. The sequence is cut down to CDR3 DNA, 42 bases in frame from base 1. The junction carries 11 bases between V and J, which are trimmed by 5 bases and 0 bases respectively. Taken from the germline V gene, the CDR1 and CDR2 loops are SGHRS and YFSETQ. In total, around 600 healthy bone marrow donors made up the cohort. At the time of sampling, every cohort member was nominally healthy, though immune exposures that went unrecorded were likely present. The donor tested CMV seropositive, placing the donor among the roughly 300 seropositive members of the cohort. A peripheral blood sample was collected from each donor, and TCR beta sequencing was performed on peripheral blood mononuclear cells. The Qiagen DNeasy Blood Extraction Kit was used to extract genomic DNA from the blood cell samples.

Sequencing was performed on PBMCs. The chain was built from TRBV5-1 and TRBJ1-2, with a tentative D gene TRBD1 over 6 matching bases. The source of this sequence is a woman aged 50 to 60 in good health and CMV-seropositive. The DNA sequence is given as TGCGCCAGCAGAGGGGACAACTCTAACTATGGCTACACCTTC. This codes for CASRGDNSNYGYTF.